Listed here are 4 T cell receptor beta chains from one sample, sequenced in a study of human T cells and chemical hapten exposure. MiXCR, run by TCRdb on the RACE reads, gives a single entry per CDR3 protein. The sample has 250,000 to 300,000 distinct CDR3 sequences, about 7.7% seen once. As for time point: pre-sensitization, week 0. Treatment described: therapeutic diphenylcyclopropenone sensitization with weekly scalp DPC. Material: whole blood, obtained in connection with sensitization to the hapten diphenylcyclopropenone (DPC). These receptors were obtained from a young man with alopecia areata. Some clones in this sample may be carry-over from other donors' samples.

This clonotype was detected a few times. CDR3 region: CASSLSMTGASTEAFF. The CDR3 DNA is TGCGCCAGCAGCCTAAGCATGACAGGGGCTAGCACTGAAGCTTTCTTT. This chain joins TRBV4-3 and TRBJ1-1; 8 bases map to TRBD1. Germline V gene sequence: CDR1 LGHNA, CDR2 YSLEER. J was trimmed by 4 bases and V by 4 bases; bases with no gene match: 11. This CDR3 region has 16 residues.

This sequence joins TRBV29-1 and TRBJ2-1; 8 bases agree with TRBD2. Germline V gene data show CDR1 as SQVTM and CDR2 as ANQGSEA. This CDR3 comprises 17 residues. The trim removed 7 bases at V and 2 bases at J, leaving 16 bases unmatched. The CDR3 nucleotides are TGCAGCGCCCCACTAGCGGCGGTGTCGAAGACCTACAATGAGCAGTTCTTC. Translated: CSAPLAAVSKTYNEQFF.

The chain is built from TRBV7-9 and TRBJ1-5; D not certain. CDR1 and CDR2 from the germline V gene are SEHNR and FQNEAQ (reference sequence). The CDR3 consists of 17 residues. Trimming shortened V by 5 bases and J by 1 base, and 18 bases separated the two germline ends. DNA for the CDR3: TGTGCCAGCAGCCCCCCAGGCCGGGGTAAGAGCAATCAGCCCCAGCATTTT. Protein product: CASSPPGRGKSNQPQHF.

This clonotype has ten or more counts. The chain is built from TRBV6-5 and TRBJ1-1; D ambiguous. Germline CDR1 MNHEY, CDR2 SVGAGI. V was clipped by 4 bases and J by 1 base, with 10 bases between them. This CDR3 region has 14 residues. CDR3 DNA sequence: TGTGCCAGCAGTTCCCTTAACTGGAACACTGAAGCTTTCTTT. Its protein is CASSSLNWNTEAFF.